This T cell receptor (beta chain) comes out of a study of CD8+ T cells in alopecia areata. Regarding the study as a whole: Normal scalp had lower clonality than lesional scalp, with alopecia totalis/universalis lesions showing this most strongly. Sharing of TCR sequences between patients (possibly for HLA-related reasons) was less clear than in mice.

Starting from PBMCs, sorting isolated CD4+ and CD8+ T cells. Following RNA extraction, reverse transcription yielded cDNA that acted as the sequencing template. Only in-frame clones appear in the TCRdb table, and some are missing; sequencing was by immunoSEQ multiplex PCR. The data show 110,000 or so clones, 55% to 80% seen once. Notes on this clone: Antigen specificity is unknown.

The germline CDR1 and CDR2 sequences are SQVTM and ANQGSEA. The CDR3 sequence is 10 residues long. Between the trimmed V and J ends, which lost 5 bases and 5 bases, there was a span of 4 bases. The clonotype originates from a human donor in good health. This chain links TRBV29-1 with TRBJ2-1; D is ambiguous. Sequencing was carried out using CD4+ T cells sorted from blood. CDR3 in DNA: TGCAGCGTTTCAGACAATGAGCAGTTCTTC. The encoded protein is CSVSDNEQFF.